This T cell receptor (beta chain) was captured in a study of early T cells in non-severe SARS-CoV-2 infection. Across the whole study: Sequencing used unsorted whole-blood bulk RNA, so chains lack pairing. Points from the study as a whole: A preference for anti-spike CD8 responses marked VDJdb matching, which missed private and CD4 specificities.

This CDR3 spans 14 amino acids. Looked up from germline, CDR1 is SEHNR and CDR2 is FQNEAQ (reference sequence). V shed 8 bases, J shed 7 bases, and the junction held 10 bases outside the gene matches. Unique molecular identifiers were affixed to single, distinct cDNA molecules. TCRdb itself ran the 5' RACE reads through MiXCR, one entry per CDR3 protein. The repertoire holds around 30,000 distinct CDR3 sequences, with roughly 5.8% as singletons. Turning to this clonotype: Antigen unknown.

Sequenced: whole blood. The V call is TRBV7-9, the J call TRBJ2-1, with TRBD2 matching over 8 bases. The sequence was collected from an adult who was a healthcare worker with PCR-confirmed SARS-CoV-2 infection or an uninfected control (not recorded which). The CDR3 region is CASGAGGSGNEQFF. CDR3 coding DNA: TGTGCCAGCGGGGCGGGAGGATCAGGGAATGAGCAGTTCTTC. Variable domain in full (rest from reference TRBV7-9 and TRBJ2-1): DTGVSQNPRHKITKRGQNVTFRCDPISEHNRLYWYRQTLGQGPEFLTYFQNEAQLEKSRLLSDRFSAERPKGSFSTLEIQRTEQGDSAMYLCASGAGGSGNEQFFGPGTRLTVL.